Presented here are 14 T cell receptor beta chains from one specimen sequenced in a study of T-cell memory formation after mild COVID-19. TCRdb redid the calling of the 5' RACE reads with MiXCR, one entry per CDR3 protein. Of hundreds of thousands of distinct CDR3 sequences in the sample, 20% to 30% were seen once. The sequenced material came from PBMCs or a T cell subset sorted from them (not recorded which). The receptors shown here come from an adult woman who had mild COVID-19 (a few samples of this study predate the infection). Cell type and time point are not known.

This chain uses TRBV5-6 with TRBJ1-2, with 9 nucleotides matching TRBD1. CDR1 SGHDT and CDR2 YYEEEE come from the germline V gene. The CDR3 loop spans 15 amino acids. After removal of 0 bases from V and 4 bases from J, the junction contained 4 bases not matched to a gene. The CDR3 loop is CASSLVGTGSYGYTF. The CDR3 DNA reads TGTGCCAGCAGCTTGGTTGGGACAGGGTCCTATGGCTACACCTTC.

This clonotype was seen a handful of times. The chain couples TRBV3-1 to TRBJ1-1, with D uncertain. The CDR3 loop spans 15 amino acids. The V end was cut by 4 bases, the J end by 3 bases, with 15 bases between. Germline-derived CDR1 and CDR2 are LGHDT and YNNKEL (reference sequence). The CDR3 DNA is TGTGCCAGCAGCCCCAACCTCTTGTTGGACACTGAAGCTTTCTTT. This codes for CASSPNLLLDTEAFF.

This chain connects TRBV20-1 to TRBJ1-6, with a possible D match to TRBD1 (6 bases). The CDR3 is 17 amino acids. Per germline, CDR1 DFQATT and CDR2 SNEGSKA (reference sequence). V lost 1 base and J lost 5, with 18 bases in between. The CDR3 region is CSARGGQSTGDNSPLHF. CDR3 coding DNA: TGCAGTGCTAGAGGAGGACAGTCTACTGGGGATAATTCACCCCTCCACTTT.

The CDR3 reads CASRDINQPQHF. CDR3 sequence (DNA): TGTGCCAGCAGGGACATCAATCAGCCCCAGCATTTT. The chain has TRBV12-3 or TRBV12-4 and TRBJ1-5; TRBD1 is a possible D gene (5 bases). Trimming left V 6 bases short and J 3 bases short, with 6 bases between. The CDR3 contains 12 residues.

In its sample, this clonotype was seen a few times. V usage is TRBV5-4 and J usage is TRBJ2-5; D unclear. The CDR3 has 13 residues. Looked up from germline, CDR1 is SGHNT and CDR2 is YYREEE (reference sequence). Between the trimmed V and J ends, which lost 0 bases and 4 bases, there was a span of 7 bases. CDR3 bases: TGTGCCAGCAGCTTGGCGAGCCGAGAGACCCAGTACTTC. Translated, it gives CASSLASRETQYF.

This clonotype was seen a few times. This rearrangement joins TRBV7-8 to TRBJ2-1, with a possible D match to TRBD1 (5 bases). The CDR3 extends over 16 amino acids. Trimming cost V 1 base and J 7 bases, with 17 bases left between them. CDR1 SGHVS and CDR2 FQNEAQ come from the germline V gene. In DNA, the CDR3 is TGTGCCAGCAGCTTAGTGGGCAGGGTGTCCGAAAATGAGCAGTTCTTC. It is translated as CASSLVGRVSENEQFF.

This chain joins TRBV6-6 and TRBJ2-1; 9 nucleotides agree with TRBD2. CDR1 is MNHNY, CDR2 SVGAGI, per germline (reference sequence). This CDR3 is built from 15 residues. J lost 8 bases, V lost 8 bases, and 13 bases had no gene match. CDR3: CASAHKGLAADEQFF. The CDR3 DNA reads as TGTGCCAGCGCCCATAAGGGACTAGCAGCCGATGAGCAGTTCTTC.

This clonotype was seen at least ten times. This chain connects TRBV5-5 to TRBJ2-6, with 7 bases matching TRBD1. The CDR3 covers 17 residues. Per the germline V gene, CDR1 is SGHKS and CDR2 is YYEKEE (reference sequence). J gave up 0 bases and V 0 bases, and 3 bases lay outside the gene matches. The CDR3 DNA sequence: TGTGCCAGCAGCTTGGAGGGACAGAACTCTGGGGCCAACGTCCTGACTTTC. Residues: CASSLEGQNSGANVLTF.

This clonotype was seen more than once but under ten times. This chain joins TRBV24-1 and TRBJ2-1; 13 nucleotides align to TRBD2. Germline V CDR1 and CDR2: KGHDR, SFDVKD. This CDR3 spans 15 amino acids. Trimming removed 5 bases from V and 10 bases from J; junction bases left unmatched: 7. The CDR3 DNA is TGTGCCACCAGTGGTTGGACTAGCGGGAGTAACGAGCAGTTCTTC. Its protein product is CATSGWTSGSNEQFF.

This chain joins TRBV7-9 and TRBJ2-2; no definite D call. Trimming stripped 6 bases from V and 4 bases from J, with 18 bases between. Germline loops: CDR1 SEHNR, CDR2 FQNEAQ (reference sequence). The CDR3 covers 16 residues. The CDR3 DNA sequence: TGTGCCAGCAGTAGCAGAAGAGGCGCCGGCACCGGGGAGCTGTTTTTT. This translates into CASSSRRGAGTGELFF.

The chain joins TRBV19 to TRBJ2-3; D is unclear. The CDR3 loop spans 13 amino acids. Germline V gene lookup returns CDR1 LNHDA and CDR2 SQIVND (reference sequence). V was cut by 4 bases and J by 4 bases, with 9 bases left in between. The CDR3 is CASSSPWADTQYF. The CDR3 coding sequence is TGTGCCAGTAGTAGTCCCTGGGCAGATACGCAGTATTTT.

This clonotype appeared a few times. The J gene is TRBJ2-7, the V gene TRBV28, with 8 bases aligning to TRBD1. V shed 2 bases and J 6 bases; nucleotides not matched to a gene: 9. This CDR3 contains 15 residues. Germline-derived CDR1 and CDR2 are MDHEN and SYDVKM. The CDR3: CASSLAGQGLGEQYF. The DNA of the CDR3 is TGTGCCAGCAGTTTAGCCGGACAGGGTTTAGGCGAGCAGTACTTC.

The chain links TRBV6-5 to TRBJ2-7; a possible D gene is TRBD2 (5 bases). The CDR3 totals 14 residues. V was trimmed by 2 bases and J by 2 bases, leaving 10 bases between them. The germline CDR1 and CDR2 sequences are MNHEY and SVGAGI. CDR3 protein: CASSYRLRAYEQYF. The DNA for the CDR3 is TGTGCCAGCAGTTACAGGTTGAGGGCCTACGAGCAGTACTTC.

This rearrangement joins TRBV19 to TRBJ1-1, with D unresolved. V shed 1 base and J shed 7 bases, with 7 bases lying between them. This CDR3 is 12 amino acids long. Germline V gives CDR1 LNHDA, CDR2 SQIVND (reference sequence). CDR3 amino acids: CASSIGPSEAFF. In DNA, the CDR3 is TGTGCCAGTAGTATAGGGCCGAGTGAAGCTTTCTTT. The full variable domain, with the rest looked up from reference TRBV19 and TRBJ1-1, is DGGITQSPKYLFRKEGQNVTLSCEQNLNHDAMYWYRQDPGQGLRLIYYSQIVNDFQKGDIAEGYSVSREKKESFPLTVTSAQKNPTAFYLCASSIGPSEAFFGQGTRLTVV.